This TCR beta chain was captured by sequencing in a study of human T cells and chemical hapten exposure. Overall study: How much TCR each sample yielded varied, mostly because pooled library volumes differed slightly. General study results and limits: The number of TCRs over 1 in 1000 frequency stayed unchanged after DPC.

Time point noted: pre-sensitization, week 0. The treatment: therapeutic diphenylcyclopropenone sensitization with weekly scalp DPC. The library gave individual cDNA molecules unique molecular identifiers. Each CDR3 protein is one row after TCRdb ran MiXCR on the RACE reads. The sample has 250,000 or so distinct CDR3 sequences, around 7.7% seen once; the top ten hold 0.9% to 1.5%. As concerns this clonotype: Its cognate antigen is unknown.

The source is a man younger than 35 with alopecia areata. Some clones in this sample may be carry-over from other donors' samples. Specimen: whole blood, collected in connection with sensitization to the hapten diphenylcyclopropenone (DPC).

The DNA for the CDR3 is TGCAGTGCTTTACCGGGACAGGCACGCCAAAACTATGGCTACACCTTC. Protein sequence: CSALPGQARQNYGYTF. This rearrangement joins TRBV20-1 to TRBJ1-2; 8 bases fit TRBD1. There are 16 residues in the CDR3. Per the germline V gene, CDR1 is DFQATT and CDR2 is SNEGSKA (reference sequence). V lost 5 bases, J lost 2 bases, and 13 bases stayed unmatched.